A selection of T cell receptor beta chains follows, all from one sample in a study of blood T cell repertoires in COVID-19. The method was immunoSEQ multiplex PCR; TCRdb's version includes in-frame clones alone and lacks a portion of them. Of roughly 200,000 clones listed, under 90% are singletons. Sequencing was performed on peripheral blood. These receptors were obtained from a man aged 55 to 70 with acute or convalescent COVID-19. Both conserved end residues are part of each CDR3. A D gene is named only where the DNA matches it firmly. Some rows have no size entry. The others give once, few or many, or a class for an expanded clone.

V	size	D	J	DNA	CDR3
TRBV7-3	-	TRBD2	TRBJ2-5	TGTGCCAGCAGCCGACGGACTAGCGTCTTGTCGGAGACCCAGTACTTC	CASSRRTSVLSETQYF
TRBV6-6	-	TRBD2	TRBJ2-1	TGTGCCAGCAGAAGGACTAGCGGGGATGAGCAGTTCTTC	CASRRTSGDEQFF
TRBV27	-	-	TRBJ2-7	TGTGCCAGCAGTTTATACCCTGACTCTACCTACGAGCAGTACTTC	CASSLYPDSTYEQYF
TRBV9	-	-	TRBJ2-5	TGTGCCAGCAGCGCCGGGGAGACCCAGTACTTC	CASSAGETQYF
TRBV7-2	-	-	TRBJ1-5	TGTGCCAGCAGCTTAAACCGCTATAGCAATCAGCCCCAGCATTTT	CASSLNRYSNQPQHF
TRBV18	-	-	TRBJ2-7	TGTGCCAGCTCACAAACCTCAGACTCCTACGAGCAGTACTTC	CASSQTSDSYEQYF
TRBV3-1/TRBV3-2	-	TRBD1	TRBJ1-6	TGTGCCAGCAGCTGGACAGGGGACAATTCACCCCTCCACTTT	CASSWTGDNSPLHF
TRBV2	-	-	TRBJ2-7	TGTGCCAGCAGTGTGGCAGGGTTCGCCTACGAGCAGTACTTC	CASSVAGFAYEQYF
TRBV5-4	-	-	TRBJ2-7	TGTGCCAGCAGGCGGGTCTCCTACGAGCAGTACTTC	CASRRVSYEQYF
TRBV7-3	once	TRBD2	TRBJ2-2	TGTGCCAGCAGCTTACAAAGCGGGGCTGCCGGGGAGCTGTTTTTT	CASSLQSGAAGELFF
TRBV27	-	TRBD1	TRBJ1-1	TGTGCCAGCAGTTTAACCCGACAGGGGGTGACGAACACTGAAGCTTTCTTT	CASSLTRQGVTNTEAFF
TRBV6-5	-	TRBD1	TRBJ1-5	TGTGCCAGCAGAGCCGGGACAGGGAGCAATCAGCCCCAGCATTTT	CASRAGTGSNQPQHF
TRBV6-2/TRBV6-3	-	TRBD1	TRBJ2-3	TGTGCCAGCAGTTTGATCCAGGGGGCCACAGATACGCAGTATTTT	CASSLIQGATDTQYF
TRBV30	-	-	TRBJ2-3	TGTGCCTGGAGTTGGGGGAGACGGGGGACAGATACGCAGTATTTT	CAWSWGRRGTDTQYF
TRBV6-6	-	-	TRBJ2-1	TGTGCCAGCGTTCTAGCGTATGAGCAGTTCTTC	CASVLAYEQFF
TRBV4-1	-	TRBD1	TRBJ2-7	TGCGCCAGCAGCCAAGAAGGGTGGACAGGGGGCGAGCAGTACTTC	CASSQEGWTGGEQYF
TRBV5-4	-	-	TRBJ2-3	TGTGCCAGCAGCTCAGACACAGATACGCAGTATTTT	CASSSDTDTQYF
TRBV19	-	TRBD2	TRBJ2-1	TGTGCCAGTAGTAGCGGGGGGAGGGGATACAATGAGCAGTTCTTC	CASSSGGRGYNEQFF
TRBV19	-	-	TRBJ2-7	TGTGCCAGTAGTATAAGACAGGGAGGCTCCTACGAGCAGTACTTC	CASSIRQGGSYEQYF
TRBV3-1/TRBV3-2	many	TRBD1	TRBJ2-1	TGTGCCAGCAGCCAGGACAAGACAGGGATCCAGTTCTTC	CASSQDKTGIQFF
TRBV5-6	few	TRBD1	TRBJ2-7	TGTGCCAGCAGCTACCGGGACAGCTACGAGCAGTACTTC	CASSYRDSYEQYF
TRBV21-1	-	-	TRBJ1-1	TGTGCCAGCAGCAATCATGACAGGGGAACCTTAAAGCCGACGCTGAACACTGAAGCTTTCTTT	CASSNHDRGTLKPTLNTEAFF
TRBV23-1	-	-	TRBJ1-2	TGCGCCAGCTCTCGGGGGGAGACGGCTGGCTACACCTTC	CASSRGETAGYTF
TRBV30	once	-	TRBJ2-1	TGTGCCTGGAGTGATTATAGCGCACTGAGCTCCTACAATGAGCAGTTCTTC	CAWSDYSALSSYNEQFF
TRBV2	once	-	TRBJ2-7	TGTGCCAGCAGTTTTTTACATACGGGGTCCCACTCCTACGAGCAGTACTTC	CASSFLHTGSHSYEQYF